This T cell receptor beta chain originates from a study of glioma-infiltrating T cells after dendritic cell vaccination. Profiling relied on immunoSEQ multiplex PCR, and the TCRdb table lists in-frame clones only, not all of them. The repertoire holds approximately 85,000 clones, with 85% as singletons. Germline V CDR1 and CDR2: MGHRA, YSYEKL. The CDR3 runs to 15 residues. The J segment lost 4 bases and the V segment lost 3 bases, leaving 4 bases of the junction unmatched. Specified time point: after dendritic cell vaccination, including at tumor progression/relapse. The TCR was taken from a human donor with glioblastoma. Sequencing was performed on blood, taken after dendritic cell vaccination. The rearrangement uses TRBV4-1 and TRBJ1-4; 8 positions agree with TRBD1. CDR3 region: CASSHQGANNEKLFF. CDR3 sequence (DNA): TGCGCCAGCAGCCATCAGGGGGCGAATAATGAAAAACTGTTTTTT.